This entry features one T cell receptor beta chain sequence. Its specificity is unknown. This record comes from a study of cytomegalovirus exposure and HLA in healthy donors. Whole-study findings and limits: Earlier analysis looked at TCR beta V segments, and most were productive about 87% or about 30% of the time.

The primer mix had 60 Vbeta and 13 Jbeta primers. Method: immunoSEQ multiplex PCR; TCRdb's copy keeps in-frame clones and lacks some. The repertoire includes around 61,000 clones, roughly 90% of them detected once, and roughly 1.6% sits in the top ten. Between the trimmed V and J ends, which lost 3 bases and 10 bases, there was a span of 22 bases. Looked up from germline, CDR1 is SQVTM and CDR2 is ANQGSEA. There are 15 residues in the CDR3. The sequence was collected from a man younger than 45 in good health and CMV-seropositive. The rearrangement joins TRBV29-1 to TRBJ2-1, with a weak D call TRBD2 (6 bases). Sequenced: PBMCs. CDR3 protein: CSVEEDRDFLGEQFF. CDR3 bases: TGCAGCGTTGAGGAAGATCGGGACTTCTTGGGGGAGCAGTTCTTC.